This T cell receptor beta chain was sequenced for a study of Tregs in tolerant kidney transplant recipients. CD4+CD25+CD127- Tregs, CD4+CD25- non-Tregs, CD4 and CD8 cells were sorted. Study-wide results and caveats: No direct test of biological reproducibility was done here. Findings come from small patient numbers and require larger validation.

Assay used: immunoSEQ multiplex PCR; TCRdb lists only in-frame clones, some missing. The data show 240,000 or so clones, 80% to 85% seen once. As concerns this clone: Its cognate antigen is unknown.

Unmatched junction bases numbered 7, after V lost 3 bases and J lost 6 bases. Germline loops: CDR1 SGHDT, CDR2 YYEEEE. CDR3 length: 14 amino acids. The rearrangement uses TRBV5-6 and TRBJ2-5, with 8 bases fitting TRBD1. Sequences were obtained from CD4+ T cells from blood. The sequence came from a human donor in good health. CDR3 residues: CASSWTGPKKTQYF. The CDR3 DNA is TGTGCCAGCAGCTGGACAGGGCCAAAGAAGACCCAGTACTTC.